The clone carrying this TCR beta chain is medium-sized within its sample. The source of the sample is a study of neoadjuvant anti-PD-1 for oral cavity cancer. Turning to the study itself: Before surgery, most patients got three to four biweekly 3 mg/kg nivolumab doses.

Assay used: immunoSEQ multiplex PCR; TCRdb lists only in-frame clones, some missing. In the table there are roughly 10,000 clones, 52% of which are singletons. The CDR3 contains 15 residues. Germline V gene sequence: CDR1 SNHLY, CDR2 FYNNEI. V lost 6 bases and J 2 bases, leaving 17 bases between the germline ends. This TCR was sampled from a person aged 35-79 years with oral cavity squamous cell carcinoma. The specimen comprised tumor tissue, sampled before nivolumab (anti-PD-1) treatment. The chain has TRBV2 and TRBJ2-7, with D perhaps given as TRBD1 or TRBD2 (5 bases each). The CDR3 DNA follows: TGTGCCAGCAGACTAACCCGGGGACCTCCCTACGAGCAGTACTTC. It codes for CASRLTRGPPYEQYF.